Listed here are 14 T cell receptor beta chains from one sample, sequenced in a study of identical twins. TCRdb ran MiXCR on the 5' RACE reads and lists one entry per CDR3 protein. The sample shows some 230,000 distinct CDR3 sequences, 5.5% to 7.5% of them seen only once. These same records also appear under a second study, on T cells expressing NK-cell markers.

Specimen: CD8+ T cells sorted from blood. The receptors come from a woman between 18 and 30 years old in good health.

This clonotype was picked up a small number of times. V is TRBV6-1 and J is TRBJ2-7, with D maybe TRBD2 (6 bases). The CDR3 totals 13 residues. Germline values: CDR1 MNHNS, CDR2 SASEGT. V was cut by 3 bases and J by 2 bases, with 8 bases left in between. The CDR3 bases are TGTGCCAGCAGTGACGGGGGTCCCTACGAGCAGTACTTC. Protein product: CASSDGGPYEQYF.

The genes are TRBV9 and TRBJ2-6; 9 bases map to TRBD2. The CDR3 length is 19 residues. CDR1 and CDR2 from the germline V gene are SGDLS and YYNGEE. V was pared by 4 bases and J by 4 bases, with 15 bases of the junction left unmatched. This chain's CDR3 is CASSSQGGLAGTGANVLTF. DNA for the CDR3: TGTGCCAGCAGCTCTCAAGGGGGGCTAGCGGGAACCGGGGCCAACGTCCTGACTTTC.

The chain couples TRBV7-6 to TRBJ2-3; 9 bases are a match to TRBD1. The CDR3 length is 15 residues. Germline CDR1 is SGHVS and CDR2 is FNYEAQ. J gave up 3 bases and V 6 bases, and 7 bases lay outside the gene matches. This CDR3 reads CASSRTGDITDTQYF. The CDR3 coding sequence is TGTGCCAGCAGTCGGACAGGGGATATTACAGATACGCAGTATTTT.

This clonotype turned up a few times. The gene calls are TRBV6-2 or TRBV6-3 and TRBJ2-7, with D maybe TRBD2 (6 bases). The CDR3 is 14 residues long. Between the trimmed V and J ends, which lost 4 bases and 4 bases, there was a span of 14 bases. Germline CDR1 MNHEY, CDR2 SVGEGT. The CDR3 DNA follows: TGTGCCAGCAGTTGGGGGGACGTTCCATACGAGCAGTACTTC. This translates into CASSWGDVPYEQYF.

The V call is TRBV20-1, the J call TRBJ1-5; TRBD1 is a possible D gene (5 bases). V was clipped by 0 bases and J by 6 bases, with 18 bases between them. This CDR3 comprises 16 residues. Germline lookup yields CDR1 DFQATT and CDR2 SNEGSKA (reference sequence). The CDR3 loop is CSARDPQGKRGQPQHF. The DNA for the CDR3 is TGCAGTGCTAGAGATCCCCAGGGAAAACGGGGTCAGCCCCAGCATTTT.

This chain joins TRBV3-1 and TRBJ2-3, with a weak D call TRBD1 (5 bases). Between the trimmed V and J ends, which lost 1 base and 1 base, there was a span of 9 bases. The CDR3 totals 15 residues. Germline CDR1 and CDR2: LGHDT and YNNKEL (reference sequence). CDR3 sequence (DNA): TGTGCCAGCAGCCAAGTTGAAGGGGGCACAGATACGCAGTATTTT. It encodes CASSQVEGGTDTQYF.

This clonotype was detected a few times. This chain uses TRBV27 with TRBJ2-7; 8 bases line up with TRBD1. The CDR3 contains 14 residues. Looked up from germline, CDR1 is MNHEY and CDR2 is SMNVEV (reference sequence). Trimming at V came to 4 bases and at J to 7 bases, leaving 9 bases not matched to a gene. The CDR3 protein is CASSSGTGPGEQYF. The CDR3 nucleotides are TGTGCCAGCAGTTCGGGGACAGGACCGGGAGAGCAGTACTTC.

Only a few counts were recorded for this clonotype. This chain links TRBV4-3 with TRBJ2-3; 13 bases fit TRBD2. Germline loops: CDR1 LGHNA, CDR2 YSLEER. This CDR3 region has 19 residues. The V and J ends lost 3 bases and 7 bases, in that order; junction bases with no gene match: 16. Here the CDR3 DNA reads TGCGCCAGCAGCCACGATCGGACTAGCGGGAGCGGGCGTATAAATACGCAGTATTTT. Translated, it gives CASSHDRTSGSGRINTQYF.

This clonotype was counted only a few times. The chain employs TRBV2 and TRBJ2-3; D is possibly TRBD2 (6 bases). Per the germline V gene, CDR1 is SNHLY and CDR2 is FYNNEI. V was cut by 8 bases and J by 2 bases, with 20 bases left in between. This CDR3 is 16 amino acids long. CDR3 in DNA: TGTGCCAGCCTAGGAGGGCTATTTACATACACAGATACGCAGTATTTT. Translated: CASLGGLFTYTDTQYF.

The rearrangement links TRBV6-2 or TRBV6-3 to TRBJ2-5; D might be TRBD1 or TRBD2, each matching 5 bases. Germline CDR1 is MNHEY and CDR2 is SVGEGT. CDR3 length: 15 amino acids. With 5 bases removed from V and 7 bases from J, the gap between germline ends came to 20 bases. The CDR3 nucleotides are TGTGCCAGCAGTCCCCCTCTACTAGTTACAGGGACCCAGTACTTC. It specifies CASSPPLLVTGTQYF.

The CDR3 bases are TGCGCCAGCAGCTTACAACTAGCGCTCTCCTACGAGCAGTACTTC. Residues: CASSLQLALSYEQYF. This chain connects TRBV5-1 to TRBJ2-7; 7 nucleotides match TRBD2. V was clipped by 2 bases and J by 0 bases; unmatched bases: 5. The CDR3 runs to 15 residues. In germline, CDR1 is SGHRS, CDR2 YFSETQ.

In the case of this clonotype: Germline and junction disagree at one end, which may indicate a read error. CDR3 in amino acids: CASSPRTVNTETFF. The CDR3 region has the DNA TGCGCCAGCAGCCCGAGGACGGTGAACACTGAAACTTTCTTT. The chain uses TRBV5-1 and TRBJ1-1; D call uncertain. The CDR3 consists of 14 residues. Germline CDR1 is SGHRS and CDR2 is YFSETQ.

This clonotype has ten or more counts. This sequence joins TRBV12-5 and TRBJ1-5; TRBD1 is a possible D gene (5 bases). CDR1 is LGHNT and CDR2 is FRNRAP in the germline V gene. The V and J ends lost 4 bases and 0 bases respectively, with 10 bases between them. The CDR3 runs 15 residues. CDR3 region: CASGSTDYSNQPQHF. In DNA form, the CDR3 reads TGTGCTAGTGGTTCGACAGATTATAGCAATCAGCCCCAGCATTTT.

This clonotype was detected a few times. The rearrangement uses TRBV12-3 or TRBV12-4 and TRBJ2-1; D uncertain. The CDR3 spans 11 residues. Trimming left V 3 bases short and J 9 bases short, with 6 bases between. CDR3 DNA: TGTGCCAGCAGTTTTGCCGTTGAGCAGTTCTTC. This encodes CASSFAVEQFF.